The present T cell receptor (beta chain) was sequenced within a study of T cell repertoires in cytomegalovirus infection. Study overall: The authors relied on CMV epitopes, both recently identified HLA-C-restricted and well-studied HLA-B-restricted. Based on public TCR beta signatures, there were indications of CMV infection and of a matching HLA type. General study points: There were HLA-C-restricted CMV-specific TCR beta clonotypes dominating the ex vivo response. Summed frequency of shared TCR beta families picked out CMV carriers who also had the relevant HLA.

MiXCR was run by TCRdb on the reads, yielding one entry per CDR3 protein. The sample carries about 740,000 distinct CDR3 sequences, roughly a third recorded once. The CDR3 has 15 residues. Germline CDR1 and CDR2: SGHRS and YFSETQ. V trimming: 4 bases; J trimming: 3 bases; junction bases outside the gene matches: 9. Remarks on this clonotype: What it recognizes is unknown.

This specimen was cultured PBMCs, taken from culture after CMV antigen stimulation. The sequence was collected from a human donor in good health (CMV status not recorded). Some clones in this sample may be carry-over from other donors' samples. The chain links TRBV5-1 to TRBJ2-7, with 8 bases lining up with TRBD2. The CDR3 DNA sequence: TGCGCCAGCAGCCCGGTAGCGGGACCGATCTACGAGCAGTACTTC. Its translation: CASSPVAGPIYEQYF.